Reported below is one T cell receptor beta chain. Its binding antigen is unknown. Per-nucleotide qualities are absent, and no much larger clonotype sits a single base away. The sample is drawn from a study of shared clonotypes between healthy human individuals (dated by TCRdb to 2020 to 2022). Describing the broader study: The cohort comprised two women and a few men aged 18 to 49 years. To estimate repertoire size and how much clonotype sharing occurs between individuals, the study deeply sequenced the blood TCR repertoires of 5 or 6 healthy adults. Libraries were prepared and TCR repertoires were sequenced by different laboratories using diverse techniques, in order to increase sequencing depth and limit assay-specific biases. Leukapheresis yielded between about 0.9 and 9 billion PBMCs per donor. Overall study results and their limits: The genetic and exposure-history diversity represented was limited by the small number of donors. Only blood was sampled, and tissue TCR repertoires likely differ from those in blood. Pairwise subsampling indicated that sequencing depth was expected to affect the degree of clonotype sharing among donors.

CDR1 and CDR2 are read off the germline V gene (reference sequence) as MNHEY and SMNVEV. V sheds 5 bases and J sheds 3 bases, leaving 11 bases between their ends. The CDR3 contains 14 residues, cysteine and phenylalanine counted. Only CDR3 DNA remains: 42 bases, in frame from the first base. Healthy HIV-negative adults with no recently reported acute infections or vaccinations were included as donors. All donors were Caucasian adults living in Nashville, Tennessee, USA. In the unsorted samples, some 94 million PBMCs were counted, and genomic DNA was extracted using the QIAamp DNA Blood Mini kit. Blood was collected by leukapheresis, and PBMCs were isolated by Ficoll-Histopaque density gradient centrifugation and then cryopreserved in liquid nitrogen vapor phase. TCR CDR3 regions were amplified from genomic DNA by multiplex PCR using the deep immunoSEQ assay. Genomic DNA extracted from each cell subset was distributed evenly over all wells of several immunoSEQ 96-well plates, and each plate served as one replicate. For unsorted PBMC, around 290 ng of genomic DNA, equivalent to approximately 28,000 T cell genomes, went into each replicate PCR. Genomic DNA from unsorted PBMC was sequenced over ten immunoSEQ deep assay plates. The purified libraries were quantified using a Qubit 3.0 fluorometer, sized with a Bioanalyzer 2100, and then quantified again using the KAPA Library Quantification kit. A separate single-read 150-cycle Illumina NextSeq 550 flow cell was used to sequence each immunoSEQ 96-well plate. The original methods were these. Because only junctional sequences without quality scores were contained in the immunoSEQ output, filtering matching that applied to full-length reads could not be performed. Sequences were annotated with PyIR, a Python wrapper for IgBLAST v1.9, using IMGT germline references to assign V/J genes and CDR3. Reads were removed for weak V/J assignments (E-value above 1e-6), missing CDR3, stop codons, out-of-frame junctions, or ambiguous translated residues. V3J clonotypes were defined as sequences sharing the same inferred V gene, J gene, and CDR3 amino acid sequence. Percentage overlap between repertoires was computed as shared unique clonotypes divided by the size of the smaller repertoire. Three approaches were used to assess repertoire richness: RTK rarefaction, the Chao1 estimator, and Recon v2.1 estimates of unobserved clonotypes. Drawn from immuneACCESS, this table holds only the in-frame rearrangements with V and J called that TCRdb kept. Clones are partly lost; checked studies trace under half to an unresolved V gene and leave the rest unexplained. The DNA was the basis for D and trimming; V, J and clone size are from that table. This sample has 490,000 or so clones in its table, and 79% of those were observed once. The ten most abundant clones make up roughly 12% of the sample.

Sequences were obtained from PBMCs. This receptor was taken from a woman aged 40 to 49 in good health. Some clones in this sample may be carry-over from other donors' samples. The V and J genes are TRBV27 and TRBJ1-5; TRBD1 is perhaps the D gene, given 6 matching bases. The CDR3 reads CASSNRGHNQPQHF. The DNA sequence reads TGTGCCAGCAGTAACCGGGGGCACAATCAGCCCCAGCATTTT.